This T cell receptor beta chain stems from a study of cytomegalovirus exposure and HLA in healthy donors. Study observations and caveats: Reports indicated that the classifier achieved high specificity and sensitivity in diagnosing cytomegalovirus status.

Germline V lookup: CDR1 SGHRS, CDR2 YFSETQ. There are 15 residues in the CDR3. V was pared by 0 bases and J by 2 bases, with 11 bases between. The table came from immunoSEQ multiplex PCR; TCRdb's copy has only in-frame clones and leaves some out. The sample lists over 110,000 clones, around 87% occurring once. Concerning this clone: The antigen remains unidentified.

The sample taken for sequencing was PBMCs. The TCR sequence derives from a man aged 18-30 years in good health and CMV-seropositive. The chain combines TRBV5-1 with TRBJ1-1, with no clear D. In DNA form, the CDR3 reads TGCGCCAGCAGCTTGGTTGGGCAGGCAAACACTGAAGCTTTCTTT. This codes for CASSLVGQANTEAFF.